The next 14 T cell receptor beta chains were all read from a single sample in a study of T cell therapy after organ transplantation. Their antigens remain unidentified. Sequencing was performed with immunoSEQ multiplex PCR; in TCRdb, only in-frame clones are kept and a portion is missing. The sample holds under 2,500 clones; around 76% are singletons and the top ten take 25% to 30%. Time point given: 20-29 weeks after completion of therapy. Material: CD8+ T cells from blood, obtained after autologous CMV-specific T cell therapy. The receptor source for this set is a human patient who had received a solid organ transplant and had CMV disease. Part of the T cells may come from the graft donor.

As DNA, the CDR3 is TGTGCCAGCAGCCAACTTTGGGGGGACAGGCTCCGGGAGCAGTACTTC. It specifies CASSQLWGDRLREQYF. V is TRBV5-6 and J is TRBJ2-7, with 8 bases fitting TRBD1. With V trimmed by 4 bases and J by 7 bases, 16 bases remained unmatched. The germline V gene encodes CDR1 SGHDT and CDR2 YYEEEE. The CDR3 is 16 residues long. The whole variable domain, remainder taken from reference TRBV5-6 and TRBJ2-7, is DAGVTQSPTHLIKTRGQQVTLRCSPKSGHDTVSWYQQALGQGPQFIFQYYEEEERQRGNFPDRFSGHQFPNYSSELNVNALLLGDSALYLCASSQLWGDRLREQYFGPGTRLTVT.

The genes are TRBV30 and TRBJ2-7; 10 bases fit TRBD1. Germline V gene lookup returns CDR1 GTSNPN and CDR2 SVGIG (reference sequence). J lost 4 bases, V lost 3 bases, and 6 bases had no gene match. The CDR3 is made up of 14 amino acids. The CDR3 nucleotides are TGTGCCTGGAGCGTAGGACAGGGGGGATACGAGCAGTACTTC. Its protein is CAWSVGQGGYEQYF.

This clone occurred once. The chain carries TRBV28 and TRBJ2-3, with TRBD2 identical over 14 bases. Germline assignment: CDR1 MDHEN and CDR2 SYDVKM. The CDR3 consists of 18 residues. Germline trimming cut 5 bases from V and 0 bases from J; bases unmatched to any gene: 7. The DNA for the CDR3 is TGTGCCAGCAGTCCGGGACTAGCGGGGGAAACTAGCACAGATACGCAGTATTTT. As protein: CASSPGLAGETSTDTQYF.

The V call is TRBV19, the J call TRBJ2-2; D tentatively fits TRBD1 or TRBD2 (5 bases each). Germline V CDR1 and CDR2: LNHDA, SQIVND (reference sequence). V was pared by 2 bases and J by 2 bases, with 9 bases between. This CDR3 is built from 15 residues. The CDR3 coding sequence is TGTGCCAGTAGTATAAGGAGGACAAACACCGGGGAGCTGTTTTTT. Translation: CASSIRRTNTGELFF.

The CDR3 region is CASSYDPASTYNEQFF. The CDR3 region has the DNA TGTGCCAGCAGTTACGACCCGGCTAGCACGTACAATGAGCAGTTCTTC. This chain uses TRBV6-5 with TRBJ2-1, with a weak D call TRBD2 (5 bases). The V gene lost 2 bases and the J gene lost 4 bases, with 15 bases spanning the gap. Germline V gene sequence: CDR1 MNHEY, CDR2 SVGAGI. The CDR3 runs 16 residues.

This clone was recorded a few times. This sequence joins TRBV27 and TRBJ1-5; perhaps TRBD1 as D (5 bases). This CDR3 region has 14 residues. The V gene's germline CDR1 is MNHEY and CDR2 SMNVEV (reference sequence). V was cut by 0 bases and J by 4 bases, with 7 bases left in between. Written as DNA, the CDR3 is TGTGCCAGCAGTTTATCCAGGGCGAATCAGCCCCAGCATTTT. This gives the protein CASSLSRANQPQHF.

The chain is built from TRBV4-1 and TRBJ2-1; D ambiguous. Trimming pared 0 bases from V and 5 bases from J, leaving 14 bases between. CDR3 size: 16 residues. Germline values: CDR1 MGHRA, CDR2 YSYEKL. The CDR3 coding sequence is TGCGCCAGCAGCCAAGAAATCGGGCCCGCTGACAATGAGCAGTTCTTC. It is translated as CASSQEIGPADNEQFF.

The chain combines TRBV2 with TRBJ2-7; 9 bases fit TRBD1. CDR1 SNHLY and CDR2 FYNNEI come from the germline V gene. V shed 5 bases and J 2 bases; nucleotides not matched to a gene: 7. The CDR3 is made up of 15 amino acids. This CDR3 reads CASSSTGTGTYEQYF. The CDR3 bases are TGTGCCAGCAGTAGTACCGGGACAGGGACCTACGAGCAGTACTTC.

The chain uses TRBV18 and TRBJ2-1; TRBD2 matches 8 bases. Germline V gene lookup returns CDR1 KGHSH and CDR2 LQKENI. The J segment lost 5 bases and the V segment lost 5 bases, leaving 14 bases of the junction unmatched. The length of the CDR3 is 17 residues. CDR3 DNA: TGTGCCAGCTCAGCCGAAGACTCGGGAGGGCCCCACAATGAGCAGTTCTTC. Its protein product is CASSAEDSGGPHNEQFF.

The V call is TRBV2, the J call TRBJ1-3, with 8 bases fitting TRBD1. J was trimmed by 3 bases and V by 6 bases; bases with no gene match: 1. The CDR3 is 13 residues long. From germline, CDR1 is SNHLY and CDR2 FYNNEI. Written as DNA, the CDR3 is TGTGCCAGCAGGGGGACAGGTGGAAACACCATATATTTT. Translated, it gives CASRGTGGNTIYF.

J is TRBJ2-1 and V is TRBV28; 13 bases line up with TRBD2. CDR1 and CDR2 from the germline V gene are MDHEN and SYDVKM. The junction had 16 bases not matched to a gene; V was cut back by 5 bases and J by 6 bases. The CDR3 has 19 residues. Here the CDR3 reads CASSPGWRLLAGGGNEQFF. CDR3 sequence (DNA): TGTGCCAGCAGTCCGGGTTGGAGGCTACTAGCGGGAGGGGGCAATGAGCAGTTCTTC.

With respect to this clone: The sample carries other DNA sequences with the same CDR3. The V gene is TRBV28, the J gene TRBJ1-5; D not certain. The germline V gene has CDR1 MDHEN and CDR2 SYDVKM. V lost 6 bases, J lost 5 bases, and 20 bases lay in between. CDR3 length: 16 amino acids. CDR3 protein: CASSRSRGRIDQPQHF. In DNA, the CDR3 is TGTGCCAGCAGCAGATCGCGTGGCAGAATTGATCAGCCCCAGCATTTT.

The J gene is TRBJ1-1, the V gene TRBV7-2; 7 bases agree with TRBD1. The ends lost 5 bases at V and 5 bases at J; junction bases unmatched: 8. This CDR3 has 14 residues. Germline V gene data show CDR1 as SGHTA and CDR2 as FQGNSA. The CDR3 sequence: CASSHSTGWTEAFF. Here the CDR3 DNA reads TGTGCCAGCAGCCACTCGACAGGGTGGACTGAAGCTTTCTTT. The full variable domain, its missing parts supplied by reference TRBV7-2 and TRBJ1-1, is GAGVSQSPSNKVTEKGKDVELRCDPISGHTALYWYRQSLGQGLEFLIYFQGNSAPDKSGLPSDRFSAERTGGSVSTLTIQRTQQEDSAVYLCASSHSTGWTEAFFGQGTRLTVV.

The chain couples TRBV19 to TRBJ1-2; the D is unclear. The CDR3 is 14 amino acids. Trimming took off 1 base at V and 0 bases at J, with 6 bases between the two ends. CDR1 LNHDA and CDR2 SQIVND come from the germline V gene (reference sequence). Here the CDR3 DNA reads TGTGCCAGTAGTATAGGCTCAGCTAACTATGGCTACACCTTC. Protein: CASSIGSANYGYTF.